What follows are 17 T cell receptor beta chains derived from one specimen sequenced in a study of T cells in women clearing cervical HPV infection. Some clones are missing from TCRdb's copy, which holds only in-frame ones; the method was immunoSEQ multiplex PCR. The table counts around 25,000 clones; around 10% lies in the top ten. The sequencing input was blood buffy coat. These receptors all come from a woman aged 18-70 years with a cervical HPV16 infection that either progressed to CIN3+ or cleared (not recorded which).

The sequenced CDR3 bases are TGTGCCACCAGCGAGGGGAAAATAGGTTCCTACAATGAG. This sequence encodes CATSEGKIGSYNE. The whole CDR3 region reads CATSEGKIGSYNEQFF. This sequence joins TRBV19 and TRBJ2-1; either TRBD1 or TRBD2 may fit D (5 bases each). Sequencing ends 3 residues short of the CDR3 end; the germline J gene provides the rest. The germline V gene has CDR1 LNHDA and CDR2 SQIVND (reference sequence). V was shortened by 10 bases and J by 1 base, with 20 bases between the two germline ends. This CDR3 contains 16 residues.

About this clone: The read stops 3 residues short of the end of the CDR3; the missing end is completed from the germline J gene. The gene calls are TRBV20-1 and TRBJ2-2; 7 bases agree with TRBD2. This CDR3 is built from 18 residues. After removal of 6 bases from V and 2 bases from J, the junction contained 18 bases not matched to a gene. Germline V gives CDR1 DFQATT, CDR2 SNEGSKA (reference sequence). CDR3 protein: CSAPSGVRSTSNTGELFF. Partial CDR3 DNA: TGCAGTGCCCCCAGCGGGGTAAGATCCACCTCAAACACCGGGGAG.

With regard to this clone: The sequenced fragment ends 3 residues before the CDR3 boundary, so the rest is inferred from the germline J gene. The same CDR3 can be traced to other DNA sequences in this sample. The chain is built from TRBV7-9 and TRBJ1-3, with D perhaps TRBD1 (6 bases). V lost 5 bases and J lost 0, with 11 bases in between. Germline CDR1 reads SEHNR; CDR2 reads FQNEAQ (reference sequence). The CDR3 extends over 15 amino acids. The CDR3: CASSTRTVSGNTIYF. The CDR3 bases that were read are TGTGCCAGCAGCACCCGGACAGTCTCTGGAAACACC.

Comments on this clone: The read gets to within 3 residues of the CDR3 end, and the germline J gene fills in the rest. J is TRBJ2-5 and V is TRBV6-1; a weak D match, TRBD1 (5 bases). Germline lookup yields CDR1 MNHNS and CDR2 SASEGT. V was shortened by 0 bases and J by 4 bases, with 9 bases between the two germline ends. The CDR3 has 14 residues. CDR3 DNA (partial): TGTGCCAGCAGTGAAGCGCGGCAGGGAGAGACC. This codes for CASSEARQGET. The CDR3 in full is CASSEARQGETQYF.

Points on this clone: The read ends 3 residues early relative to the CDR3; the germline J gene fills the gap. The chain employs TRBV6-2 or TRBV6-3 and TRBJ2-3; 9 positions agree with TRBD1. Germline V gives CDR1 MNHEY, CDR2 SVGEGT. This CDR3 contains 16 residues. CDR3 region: CASIEIPGQGDETQYF. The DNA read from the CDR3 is TGTGCCAGCATCGAAATACCGGGACAGGGAGACGAGACG.

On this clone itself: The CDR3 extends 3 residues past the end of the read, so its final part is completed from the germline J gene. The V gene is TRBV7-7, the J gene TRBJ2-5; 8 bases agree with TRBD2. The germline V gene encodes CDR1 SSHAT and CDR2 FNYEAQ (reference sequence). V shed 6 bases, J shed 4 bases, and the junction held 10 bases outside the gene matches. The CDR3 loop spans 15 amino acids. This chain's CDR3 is CASSPNPGGGETQYF. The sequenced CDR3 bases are TGTGCCAGCAGTCCCAACCCGGGGGGGGGAGAGACC.

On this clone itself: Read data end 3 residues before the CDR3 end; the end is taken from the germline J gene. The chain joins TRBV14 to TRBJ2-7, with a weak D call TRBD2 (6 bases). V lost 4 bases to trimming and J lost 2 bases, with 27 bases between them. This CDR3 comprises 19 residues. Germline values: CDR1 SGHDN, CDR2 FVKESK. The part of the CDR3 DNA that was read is TGTGCCAGCAGCCGGATAGTTCATAATCGAGGTAGCGGAACCTACGAG. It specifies CASSRIVHNRGSGTYE. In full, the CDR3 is CASSRIVHNRGSGTYEQYF.

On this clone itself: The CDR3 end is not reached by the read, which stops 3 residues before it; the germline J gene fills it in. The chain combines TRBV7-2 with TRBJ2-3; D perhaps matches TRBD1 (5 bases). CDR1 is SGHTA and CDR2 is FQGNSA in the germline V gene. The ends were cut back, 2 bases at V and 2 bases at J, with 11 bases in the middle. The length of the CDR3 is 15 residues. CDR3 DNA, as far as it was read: TGTGCCAGCAGCTTATTGGAGACAGTCACAGATACG. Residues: CASSLLETVTDT. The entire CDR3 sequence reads CASSLLETVTDTQYF.

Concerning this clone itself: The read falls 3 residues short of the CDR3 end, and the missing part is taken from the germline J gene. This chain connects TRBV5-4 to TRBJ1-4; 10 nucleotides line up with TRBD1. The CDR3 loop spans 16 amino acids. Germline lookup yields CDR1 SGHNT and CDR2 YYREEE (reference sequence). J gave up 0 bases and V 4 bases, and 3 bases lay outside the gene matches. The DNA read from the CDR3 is TGTGCCAGCAGCAGAGGGACAGGGGCAACTAATGAAAAA. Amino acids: CASSRGTGATNEK. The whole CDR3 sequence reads CASSRGTGATNEKLFF.

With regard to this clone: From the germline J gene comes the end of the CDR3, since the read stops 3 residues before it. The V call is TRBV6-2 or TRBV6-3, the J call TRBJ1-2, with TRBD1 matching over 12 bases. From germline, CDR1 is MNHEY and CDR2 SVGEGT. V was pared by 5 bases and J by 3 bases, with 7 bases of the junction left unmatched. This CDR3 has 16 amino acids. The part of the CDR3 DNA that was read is TGTGCCAGCAGTCACCCGGGACAGGGGGCTGACTATGGC. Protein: CASSHPGQGADYG. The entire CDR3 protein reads CASSHPGQGADYGYTF.

The CDR3 bases that were read are TGTGCCAGCAGTGACTCGCGGGGGAGTCCCTATGGC. Its translation: CASSDSRGSPYG. The whole CDR3 reads CASSDSRGSPYGYTF. This chain connects TRBV6-4 to TRBJ1-2; perhaps TRBD1 as D (5 bases). Read coverage stops 3 residues before the CDR3 terminus; the germline J gene supplies the remainder. V gave up 0 bases and J gave up 4 bases, with 12 bases separating them. The germline gives CDR1 MRHNA, CDR2 SNTAGT. This CDR3 has 15 amino acids.

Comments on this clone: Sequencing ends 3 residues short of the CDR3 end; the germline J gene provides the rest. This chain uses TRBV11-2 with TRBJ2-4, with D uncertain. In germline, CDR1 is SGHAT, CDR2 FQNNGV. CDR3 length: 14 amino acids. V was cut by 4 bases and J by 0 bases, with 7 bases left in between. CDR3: CASSSRLAKNIQYF. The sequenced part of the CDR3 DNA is TGTGCCAGCAGCTCTAGGCTAGCCAAAAACATT.

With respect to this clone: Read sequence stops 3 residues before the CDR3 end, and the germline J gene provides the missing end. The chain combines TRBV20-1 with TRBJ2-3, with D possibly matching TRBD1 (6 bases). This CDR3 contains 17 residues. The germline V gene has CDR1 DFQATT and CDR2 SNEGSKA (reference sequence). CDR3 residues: CSANLQRTARIKETQYF. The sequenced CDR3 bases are TGCAGTGCCAACCTCCAAAGGACAGCAAGAATCAAAGAGACG.

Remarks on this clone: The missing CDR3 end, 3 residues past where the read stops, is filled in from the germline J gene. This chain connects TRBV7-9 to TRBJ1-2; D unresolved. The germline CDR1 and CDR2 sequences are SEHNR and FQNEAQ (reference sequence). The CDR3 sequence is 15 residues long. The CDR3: CASSLGLAGGDDYTF. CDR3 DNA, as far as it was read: TGTGCCAGCAGCTTAGGCCTAGCGGGAGGTGACGAC.

CDR3 DNA, as far as it was read: TGCGCCAGCAGTCAATCGCCGACAGGGGATACCTACGAG. Translation: CASSQSPTGDTYE. The complete CDR3 sequence is CASSQSPTGDTYEQYF. The chain uses TRBV23-1 and TRBJ2-7; 8 nucleotides line up with TRBD1. The read ends 3 residues early relative to the CDR3; the germline J gene fills the gap. TRBV23-1 counts as an open reading frame of uncertain function. V shed 0 bases, J shed 2 bases, and the junction held 6 bases outside the gene matches. The CDR3 spans 16 residues.

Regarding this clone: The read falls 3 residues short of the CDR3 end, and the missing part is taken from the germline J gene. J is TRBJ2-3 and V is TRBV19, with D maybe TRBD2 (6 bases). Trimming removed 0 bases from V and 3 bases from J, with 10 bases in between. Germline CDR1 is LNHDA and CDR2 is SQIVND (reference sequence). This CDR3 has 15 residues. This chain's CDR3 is CASSIEAGRTDTQYF. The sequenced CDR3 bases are TGTGCCAGTAGTATAGAGGCAGGGAGGACAGATACG.

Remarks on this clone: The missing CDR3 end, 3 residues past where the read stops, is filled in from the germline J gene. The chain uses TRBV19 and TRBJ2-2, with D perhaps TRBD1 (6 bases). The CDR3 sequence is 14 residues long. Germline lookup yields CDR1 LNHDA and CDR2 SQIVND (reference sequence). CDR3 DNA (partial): TGTGCCAGTAGTCCGGACAGTCCTAATGAAAAG. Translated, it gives CASSPDSPNEK. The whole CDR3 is CASSPDSPNEKLFF. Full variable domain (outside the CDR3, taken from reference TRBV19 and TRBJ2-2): DGGITQSPKYLFRKEGQNVTLSCEQNLNHDAMYWYRQDPGQGLRLIYYSQIVNDFQKGDIAEGYSVSREKKESFPLTVTSAQKNPTAFYLCASSPDSPNEKLFFGEGSRLTVL.